These T cell receptor beta chains were read from a single sample in a study of vaccination effects on CD4 cells after COVID-19. Which antigens these TCRs recognize remains unknown. TCRdb's copy holds only in-frame clones and misses some; the assay was immunoSEQ multiplex PCR. The top ten clones hold about 25% of a sample with about 25,000 clones, about three quarters of them seen once. The sample was CD4+ T cells from PBMCs cultured with HCoV-NL63 spike peptides, taken after COVID-19 vaccination. The receptors stem from a human donor who received a COVID-19 vaccine. Both conserved end residues are part of each CDR3. A D gene is named only where the DNA matches it firmly. Size is stated for part of the rows, as once, few or many counts, or as a class when the clone is expanded.

>TRBD2|TRBJ2-3|TRBV7-8|-
CASSLARGLAESEYF
TGTGCCAGCAGCTTAGCGCGGGGACTAGCGGAGTCTGAGTATTTT
>-|TRBJ2-7|TRBV5-1|few
CASSLRPGTTVPEQYF
TGCGCCAGCAGCTTGCGCCCCGGGACAACGGTCCCCGAGCAGTACTTC
>-|TRBJ2-5|TRBV28|-
CASSPRYGQETQYF
TGTGCCAGCAGTCCCCGATACGGCCAAGAGACCCAGTACTTC
>TRBD1|TRBJ2-7|TRBV3-1/TRBV3-2|-
CASSGTGGTYEQYF
TGTGCCAGCAGTGGGACAGGGGGCACGTACGAGCAGTACTTC
>TRBD2|TRBJ2-4|TRBV3-1/TRBV3-2|once
CASSQEEAAGVAKNIQYF
TGTGCCAGCAGCCAAGAGGAGGCAGCGGGGGTAGCCAAAAACATTCAGTACTTC
>TRBD1|TRBJ1-1|TRBV14|-
CASSHLTPGQGEAFF
TGTGCCAGCAGCCACTTAACTCCGGGACAGGGAGAAGCTTTCTTT
>-|TRBJ2-5|TRBV3-1/TRBV3-2|-
CASVGGGKTQYF
TGTGCCAGCGTTGGGGGTGGAAAGACCCAGTACTTC
>-|TRBJ2-2|TRBV6-4|-
CASSDRDTGELFF
TGTGCCAGCAGTGACAGGGACACCGGGGAGCTGTTTTTT
>TRBD1|TRBJ2-2|TRBV11-3|once
CASSPGQGYTGELFF
TGTGCCAGCAGCCCGGGACAGGGCTACACCGGGGAGCTGTTTTTT
>-|TRBJ1-2|TRBV5-1|-
CASSLAGSNYGYTF
TGCGCCAGCAGCTTGGCTGGCAGCAACTATGGCTACACCTTC
>-|TRBJ2-7|TRBV19|-
CASSSPGRTYEQYF
TGTGCCAGTAGCTCCCCAGGACGGACCTACGAGCAGTACTTC
>-|TRBJ2-1|TRBV7-8|-
CASSPLRGSIEQFF
TGTGCCAGCAGCCCTCTTAGAGGGTCGATTGAGCAGTTCTTC
>-|TRBJ1-5|TRBV6-1|-
CASSEARAPGLNQPQHF
TGTGCCAGCAGTGAAGCCCGCGCCCCCGGCTTAAATCAGCCCCAGCATTTT
>-|TRBJ2-1|TRBV4-3|-
CASSQDSADYNEQFF
TGCGCCAGCAGCCAAGATTCGGCAGACTACAATGAGCAGTTCTTC
>-|TRBJ1-3|TRBV28|-
CASSLMAGAAGNTIYF
TGTGCCAGCAGTTTGATGGCAGGGGCGGCTGGAAACACCATATATTTT
>TRBD1|TRBJ1-5|TRBV3-1/TRBV3-2|-
CASSLGQGYQPQHF
TGTGCCAGCAGCCTTGGACAGGGCTATCAGCCCCAGCATTTT
>TRBD2|TRBJ2-3|TRBV30|-
CAWRGGLAGVSSTDTQYF
TGTGCCTGGAGGGGGGGACTAGCGGGGGTATCTAGCACAGATACGCAGTATTTT
>-|TRBJ2-3|TRBV6-6|-
CASKGNPTDTQYF
TGTGCCAGCAAGGGCAACCCGACAGATACGCAGTATTTT
>TRBD2|TRBJ2-1|TRBV27|once
CASSFRLAGVDEQFF
TGTGCCAGCAGTTTTAGACTAGCGGGAGTCGATGAGCAGTTCTTC
>-|TRBJ2-1|TRBV27|once
CASSIRLGTYNEQFF
TGTGCCAGCAGTATCCGCCTCGGGACCTACAATGAGCAGTTCTTC
>TRBD1|TRBJ1-1|TRBV5-1|few
CASSWTGEVSTEAFF
TGCGCCAGCAGCTGGACAGGGGAGGTCAGCACTGAAGCTTTCTTT
>-|TRBJ2-3|TRBV5-1|-
CASSSTTDTQYF
TGCGCCAGCAGCTCCACTACAGATACGCAGTATTTT
>TRBD1|TRBJ1-2|TRBV28|-
CASSLQAGGDYGYTF
TGTGCCAGCAGTTTACAGGCAGGGGGGGACTATGGCTACACCTTC
>-|TRBJ1-2|TRBV7-9|few
CASSWGTIDYGYTF
TGTGCCAGCAGCTGGGGGACAATTGACTATGGCTACACCTTC
>TRBD2|TRBJ2-1|TRBV10-3|once
CAISEVPGLAGANEQFF
TGTGCCATCAGTGAGGTTCCGGGACTAGCGGGAGCCAATGAGCAGTTCTTC
>-|TRBJ1-1|TRBV27|few
CASSLVLDNTEAFF
TGTGCCAGCAGTTTAGTCTTGGATAACACTGAAGCTTTCTTT
>TRBD2|TRBJ2-1|TRBV5-1|-
CASSLASGGPLGQFF
TGCGCCAGCAGCTTGGCTAGCGGGGGCCCGCTCGGGCAGTTCTTC
>-|TRBJ1-2|TRBV5-1|-
CASSLFGSDGYTF
TGCGCCAGCAGCTTGTTCGGGTCCGATGGCTACACCTTC
>-|TRBJ2-3|TRBV29-1|-
CSVPRAASSTDTQYF
TGCAGCGTCCCAAGGGCGGCCTCTAGCACAGATACGCAGTATTTT
>TRBD2|TRBJ2-4|TRBV9|-
CASSVAPAGVAKNIQYF
TGTGCCAGCAGCGTAGCTCCAGCGGGGGTAGCCAAAAACATTCAGTACTTC
>TRBD2|TRBJ2-1|TRBV29-1|-
CSVGTSGRADEQFF
TGCAGCGTTGGGACTAGCGGGAGGGCCGATGAGCAGTTCTTC
>TRBD1|TRBJ1-3|TRBV3-1/TRBV3-2|-
CASSRPSGGPGNTIYF
TGTGCCAGCAGCCGGCCATCAGGGGGACCTGGAAACACCATATATTTT
>TRBD1|TRBJ2-1|TRBV7-3|-
CASSSPGTELYNEQFF
TGTGCCAGCAGCTCTCCCGGGACAGAACTCTACAATGAGCAGTTCTTC
>-|TRBJ1-2|TRBV12-3/TRBV12-4|-
CASSFGVNYGYTF
TGTGCCAGCAGTTTCGGGGTCAACTATGGCTACACCTTC
>TRBD1|TRBJ1-5|TRBV19|few
CASSLGQLGPQHF
TGTGCCAGTAGCCTGGGACAGTTGGGGCCCCAGCATTTT
>-|TRBJ2-7|TRBV14|-
CASSQGGFIDEQYF
TGTGCCAGCAGCCAAGGGGGTTTTATCGACGAGCAGTACTTC
>-|TRBJ2-3|TRBV23-1|-
CASSQCFGGPGPPATQYF
TGCGCCAGCAGTCAATGCTTCGGAGGACCAGGTCCTCCGGCTACGCAGTATTTT
>-|TRBJ1-1|TRBV7-2|-
CASSLAMGGQAAFF
TGTGCCAGCAGCTTAGCGATGGGTGGTCAAGCAGCTTTCTTT
>TRBD1|TRBJ1-2|TRBV6-5|-
CASIPPGTGERGYTF
TGTGCCAGCATTCCGCCCGGGACAGGGGAGAGAGGCTACACCTTC
>TRBD1|TRBJ1-2|TRBV28|-
CASIGRGYYGYTF
TGTGCCAGCATAGGCAGGGGGTACTATGGCTACACCTTC
>-|TRBJ2-7|TRBV7-8|-
CASSFAGDEQYF
TGTGCCAGCAGCTTCGCAGGGGACGAGCAGTACTTC
>-|TRBJ2-1|TRBV7-6|-
CASSFYDEQFF
TGTGCCAGCAGCTTCTACGATGAGCAGTTCTTC